A single sample is the source of the 18 T cell receptor beta chains below, sequenced in a study of identical twins. TCRdb redid the calling of the 5' RACE reads with MiXCR, one entry per CDR3 protein. Here the sample spans roughly 770,000 distinct CDR3 sequences, roughly 18% being singletons. Another study also made use of these data, one on T cells expressing NK-cell markers.

The sequencing sample was made of PBMCs. These receptors were collected from a woman between 18 and 29 years old in good health.

This clonotype came up a few times. This chain connects TRBV7-9 to TRBJ1-1; D is unclear. CDR3 size: 14 residues. Germline V CDR1 and CDR2: SEHNR, FQNEAQ (reference sequence). V dropped 0 bases and J dropped 1 base, with 6 bases sitting between them. The CDR3 nucleotides read TGTGCCAGCAGCTTAGCGGACCGGAACACTGAAGCTTTCTTT. Residues: CASSLADRNTEAFF.

The rearrangement links TRBV20-1 to TRBJ2-7; 8 nucleotides align to TRBD1. Germline V gene data show CDR1 as DFQATT and CDR2 as SNEGSKA (reference sequence). J was trimmed by 7 bases and V by 8 bases; bases with no gene match: 10. This CDR3 has 12 residues. In DNA form, the CDR3 reads TGCAGTACCTATAACAGGGGGTTGGAGCAGTACTTC. This gives the protein CSTYNRGLEQYF.

This clonotype appeared many times. The rearrangement joins TRBV5-1 to TRBJ1-4; tentative D call: TRBD1 (5 bases). V dropped 4 bases and J dropped 4 bases, with 14 bases sitting between them. The CDR3 extends over 15 amino acids. Germline CDR1 and CDR2: SGHRS and YFSETQ. CDR3 sequence: CASSGGASVNEKLFF. CDR3 DNA sequence: TGCGCCAGCAGCGGAGGGGCCTCCGTTAATGAAAAACTGTTTTTT.

This clonotype was detected a few times. The rearrangement uses TRBV29-1 and TRBJ1-2, with unresolved D. The CDR3 sequence is 12 residues long. Per germline, CDR1 SQVTM and CDR2 ANQGSEA. V lost 4 bases, J lost 2 bases, and 8 bases lay in between. The CDR3 spells CSVGGTNYGYTF. The CDR3 DNA sequence: TGCAGCGTTGGCGGCACCAACTATGGCTACACCTTC.

This clonotype has only a few counts. CDR3 coding DNA: TGTGCCAGCAGAAGGTCCGGGACAGCCTCCTACGAGCAGTACTTC. Amino acid sequence: CASRRSGTASYEQYF. This sequence joins TRBV13 and TRBJ2-7; 7 bases are a match to TRBD1. Unmatched junction bases numbered 8, after V lost 6 bases and J lost 0 bases. The CDR3 is 15 amino acids. Germline CDR1 is PRHDT and CDR2 is FYEKMQ (reference sequence).

A few counts support this clonotype. This sequence joins TRBV10-1 and TRBJ2-3; tentative D call: TRBD1 (6 bases). The CDR3 extends over 15 amino acids. V lost 5 bases to trimming and J lost 2 bases, with 14 bases between them. Germline CDR1 WNHNN, CDR2 SYGVQD (reference sequence). The CDR3 reads CASSLRGGLTDTQYF. DNA for the CDR3: TGCGCCAGCAGTTTACGTGGGGGCCTCACAGATACGCAGTATTTT.

The rearrangement links TRBV20-1 to TRBJ2-1; 7 nucleotides align to TRBD2. CDR1 and CDR2 (germline): DFQATT, SNEGSKA (reference sequence). The CDR3 length is 14 residues. V was pared by 8 bases and J by 1 base, with 8 bases of the junction left unmatched. Here the CDR3 reads CSPEAGVSYNEQFF. CDR3 nucleotide sequence: TGCAGTCCTGAGGCGGGAGTGTCCTACAATGAGCAGTTCTTC.

The gene calls are TRBV20-1 and TRBJ2-1, with a possible D match to TRBD2 (6 bases). Germline V gene lookup returns CDR1 DFQATT and CDR2 SNEGSKA (reference sequence). The CDR3 runs 15 residues. The V end lost 1 base, the J end lost 0 bases, and 10 bases lay between the germline ends. CDR3 coding DNA: TGCAGTGCTAGAGGCGGGAACCCCTCCTACAATGAGCAGTTCTTC. This sequence encodes CSARGGNPSYNEQFF.

The chain combines TRBV7-9 with TRBJ1-5, with a tentative D call TRBD1 (6 bases). The V gene lost 2 bases and the J gene lost 6 bases, with 11 bases spanning the gap. The germline CDR1 and CDR2 sequences are SEHNR and FQNEAQ (reference sequence). The CDR3 sequence is 14 residues long. The CDR3 region has the DNA TGTGCCAGCAGCTTACTCGGGGGGCTTCAGCCCCAGCATTTT. It yields the protein CASSLLGGLQPQHF.

The chain is built from TRBV6-1 and TRBJ1-2; tentative D call: TRBD1 (5 bases). The V gene's germline CDR1 is MNHNS and CDR2 SASEGT. The CDR3 has 13 amino acids. V lost 6 bases and J lost 4, with 12 bases in between. CDR3 in DNA: TGTGCCAGCAGGGAGGGACTGATCTATGGCTACACCTTC. This codes for CASREGLIYGYTF.

This clonotype was detected a few times. The CDR3 region has the DNA TGTGCCAGCAGTTTAAGGGGGCGCGTCGGGACCCAGTACTTC. Amino acids: CASSLRGRVGTQYF. The rearrangement joins TRBV12-3 or TRBV12-4 to TRBJ2-5; 7 bases match TRBD1. The trim removed 2 bases at V and 7 bases at J, leaving 7 bases unmatched. This CDR3 comprises 14 residues.

This clonotype was seen a few times. The V and J genes are TRBV12-3 or TRBV12-4 and TRBJ2-5, with 12 positions matching TRBD2. The J segment lost 11 bases and the V segment lost 1 base, leaving 8 bases of the junction unmatched. The CDR3 length is 15 residues. The CDR3 sequence is CASSLVGTSGSFQYF. The CDR3 DNA reads as TGTGCCAGCAGTTTAGTTGGGACTAGCGGGTCCTTTCAGTACTTC.

The J gene is TRBJ2-7, the V gene TRBV2; D gene uncertain. There are 15 residues in the CDR3. V was shortened by 0 bases and J by 3 bases, with 12 bases between the two germline ends. Germline V lookup: CDR1 SNHLY, CDR2 FYNNEI. The CDR3 reads CASSEARFLFYEQYF. The CDR3 region has the DNA TGTGCCAGCAGTGAAGCCAGATTTCTCTTCTACGAGCAGTACTTC.

This clonotype was observed at least ten times. The V gene is TRBV12-3 or TRBV12-4, the J gene TRBJ2-7, with D perhaps matching TRBD1 (6 bases). This CDR3 region has 13 residues. The ends were cut back, 7 bases at V and 12 bases at J, with 22 bases in the middle. For the CDR3, the DNA is TGTGCCAGCACAATTGACGGGACACTTTTGGCGTACTTC. Its protein product is CASTIDGTLLAYF.

In this sample, this clonotype turned up many times. The chain links TRBV7-2 to TRBJ2-7; TRBD1 agrees at 7 bases. The J segment lost 4 bases and the V segment lost 5 bases, leaving 8 bases of the junction unmatched. The CDR3 runs to 14 residues. Germline V gives CDR1 SGHTA, CDR2 FQGNSA. CDR3 DNA: TGTGCCAGCAGCCCCTGGACAGGCGGTTACGAGCAGTACTTC. Its translation is CASSPWTGGYEQYF.

This clonotype was recorded a few times. The V gene is TRBV6-2 or TRBV6-3, the J gene TRBJ2-7, with D perhaps TRBD1 or TRBD2 (5 bases each). CDR3 length: 14 amino acids. Per the germline V gene, CDR1 is MNHEY and CDR2 is SVGEGT. V lost 2 bases and J 4 bases, leaving 12 bases between the germline ends. The CDR3 DNA follows: TGTGCCAGCAGTTACCACCAGGGACCATACGAGCAGTACTTC. Translated, it gives CASSYHQGPYEQYF.

The rearrangement links TRBV7-9 to TRBJ1-2; D is uncertain. The CDR3 is made up of 11 amino acids. The germline CDR1 and CDR2 sequences are SEHNR and FQNEAQ (reference sequence). V lost 5 bases and J lost 10, with 11 bases in between. The DNA of the CDR3 is TGTGCCAGCAGCCAGACCAGTTCCTACACCTTC. It codes for CASSQTSSYTF.

The table lists this clonotype with many counts. The chain links TRBV12-3 or TRBV12-4 to TRBJ1-2; 8 bases match TRBD1. The CDR3 covers 12 residues. Unmatched junction bases numbered 5, after V lost 5 bases and J lost 9 bases. This CDR3 reads CASSDRGYRYTF. Written as DNA, the CDR3 is TGTGCCAGCAGTGACAGGGGTTATCGCTACACCTTC.